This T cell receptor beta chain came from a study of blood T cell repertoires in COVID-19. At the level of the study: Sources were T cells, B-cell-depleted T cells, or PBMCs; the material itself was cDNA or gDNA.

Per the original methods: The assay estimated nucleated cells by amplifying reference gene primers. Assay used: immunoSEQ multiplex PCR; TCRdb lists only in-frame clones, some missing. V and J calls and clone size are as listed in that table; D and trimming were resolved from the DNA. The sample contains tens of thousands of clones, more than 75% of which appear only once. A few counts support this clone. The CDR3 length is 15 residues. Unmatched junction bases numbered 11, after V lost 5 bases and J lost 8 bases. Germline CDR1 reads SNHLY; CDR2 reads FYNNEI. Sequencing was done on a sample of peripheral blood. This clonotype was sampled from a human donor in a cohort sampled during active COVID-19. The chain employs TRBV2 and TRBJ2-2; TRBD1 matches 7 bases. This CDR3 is CASSYSRQGAGELFF. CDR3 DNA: TGTGCCAGCAGTTATAGCAGACAGGGAGCGGGGGAGCTGTTTTTT. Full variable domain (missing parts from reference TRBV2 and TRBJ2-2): EPEVTQTPSHQVTQMGQEVILRCVPISNHLYFYWYRQILGQKVEFLVSFYNNEISEKSEIFDDQFSVERPDGSNFTLKIRSTKLEDSAMYFCASSYSRQGAGELFFGEGSRLTVL.